The entry below gives a single TCR beta chain sequence along with its context. As yet, its antigen is unknown. One end of the junction varies from germline; a read error may be responsible. The CDR3 has 14 residues. Germline V gene lookup returns CDR1 ENHRY and CDR2 SYGVKD. This record belongs to a study of cytomegalovirus exposure and HLA in healthy donors. Study-level points and caveats: The HLA-A and HLA-B alleles of most subjects were reportedly predicted accurately from TCR beta sequences. A later analysis showed HLA-associated TCR beta chains outstripping equally common others in clonal expansion.

The PCR contained 60 Vbeta and 13 Jbeta primers. Using immunoSEQ multiplex PCR, the repertoire was profiled, and TCRdb retains in-frame clones only, with some absent. The table shows some 190,000 clones, with around 84% occurring only once. Healthy people donating bone marrow made up the donors. Nominally healthy donors were sampled, though unrecorded immune exposures were likely. This TCR was sampled from a man aged 40-49 years in good health and CMV-seropositive. The specimen sequenced was PBMCs. The chain couples TRBV10-3 to TRBJ1-5; D ambiguous. CDR3 coding DNA: TGTGCCAGCAGTTACTCCCCCCAGGATCAGCCCCAGCATTTT. Its protein is CASSYSPQDQPQHF.